These 23 T cell receptor beta chains came from one sample sequenced in a study of blood T cell repertoires in COVID-19. Sequencing was performed with immunoSEQ multiplex PCR; in TCRdb, only in-frame clones are kept and a portion is missing. The repertoire holds more than 40,000 clones, with 75% to 95% as singletons. The sample consisted of peripheral blood. These receptors originate from a man aged 70-80 years with acute or convalescent COVID-19.

The chain carries TRBV5-4 and TRBJ2-1, with 13 bases matching TRBD2. The J segment lost 4 bases and the V segment lost 4 bases, leaving 5 bases of the junction unmatched. This CDR3 spans 16 amino acids. Per the germline V gene, CDR1 is SGHNT and CDR2 is YYREEE (reference sequence). The CDR3 sequence: CASSTRTSGRYNEQFF. In DNA form, the CDR3 reads TGTGCCAGCAGCACCCGGACTAGCGGGAGATACAATGAGCAGTTCTTC.

The sample holds a few counts of this clone. This sequence joins TRBV27 and TRBJ1-2; tentatively, D is TRBD1 (6 bases). Trimming removed 5 bases from V and 3 bases from J, with 10 bases in between. This CDR3 is 13 amino acids long. Germline lookup yields CDR1 MNHEY and CDR2 SMNVEV (reference sequence). The CDR3 sequence: CASSVTGYYGYTF. The DNA of the CDR3 is TGTGCCAGCAGTGTAACAGGGTACTATGGCTACACCTTC.

V usage is TRBV5-1 and J usage is TRBJ1-3, with a weak D call TRBD1 (6 bases). Germline CDR1 reads SGHRS; CDR2 reads YFSETQ. Trimming removed 4 bases at V and 0 bases at J, with 14 bases between. This CDR3 is built from 16 residues. CDR3 sequence reads: CASSPTGPSSGNTIYF. CDR3 DNA sequence: TGCGCCAGCAGCCCGACAGGCCCGAGCTCTGGAAACACCATATATTTT.

This sequence joins TRBV3-1 (or the pseudogene TRBV3-2) and TRBJ2-7; 7 bases fit TRBD2. The CDR3 sequence is 16 residues long. Looked up from germline, CDR1 is LGHDT and CDR2 is YNNKEL (reference sequence). J was trimmed by 4 bases and V by 4 bases; bases with no gene match: 13. The CDR3 loop reads CASSLRPPGLWYEQYF. The CDR3 nucleotides read TGTGCCAGCAGCCTCCGCCCTCCGGGACTATGGTACGAGCAGTACTTC.

The rearrangement joins TRBV18 to TRBJ1-6; a weak D match, TRBD1 (6 bases). The length of the CDR3 is 15 residues. CDR1 and CDR2 (germline): KGHSH, LQKENI. The V end was cut by 4 bases, the J end by 7 bases, with 14 bases between. The CDR3 sequence: CASSQQYTGNSPLHF. CDR3 sequence (DNA): TGTGCCAGCTCACAACAGTACACAGGGAATTCACCCCTCCACTTT.

The rearrangement joins TRBV5-6 to TRBJ1-4; 7 bases match TRBD1. The germline V gene has CDR1 SGHDT and CDR2 YYEEEE. CDR3 length: 15 residues. Germline trimming cut 3 bases from V and 4 bases from J; bases unmatched to any gene: 6. The CDR3 sequence: CASSWGTASNEKLFF. CDR3 nucleotide sequence: TGTGCCAGCAGCTGGGGGACAGCCAGTAATGAAAAACTGTTTTTT.

The V call is TRBV6-6, the J call TRBJ2-3; D gene unclear. CDR3 length equals 11 residues. Trimming stripped 8 bases from V and 6 bases from J, with 9 bases between. Germline V gene data show CDR1 as MNHNY and CDR2 as SVGAGI (reference sequence). This chain's CDR3 is CASGSGDTQYF. The CDR3 DNA is TGTGCCAGCGGGTCGGGTGATACGCAGTATTTT.

The gene calls are TRBV7-5 and TRBJ2-1; TRBD1, the table's D call, was not compared with the DNA. TRBV7-5 is described as a pseudogene. The CDR3 sequence is 17 residues long. CDR3 in amino acids: CARSLGTWTGSYNEQFF. As DNA, the CDR3 is TGTGCCAGAAGCTTAGGAACCTGGACAGGGAGCTACAATGAGCAGTTCTTC.

This clone is a singleton in its sample. V usage is TRBV29-1 and J usage is TRBJ2-3, with D possibly being TRBD2 (6 bases). Trimming removed 4 bases at V and 0 bases at J, with 8 bases between. The CDR3 sequence is 13 residues long. CDR1 SQVTM and CDR2 ANQGSEA come from the germline V gene. Written as DNA, the CDR3 is TGCAGCGTTGGGAGGGCTAGCACAGATACGCAGTATTTT. Amino acids: CSVGRASTDTQYF.

This chain uses TRBV5-6 with TRBJ1-1, with D possibly matching TRBD1 (6 bases). V lost 7 bases and J lost 12, with 10 bases in between. The CDR3 contains 9 residues. The germline V gene has CDR1 SGHDT and CDR2 YYEEEE. This CDR3 reads CASPDRTFF. DNA for the CDR3: TGTGCCAGCCCTGACAGGACTTTCTTT.

The CDR3 coding sequence is TGTGCCAGCGTCTATTCCGGCACTGAAGCTTTCTTT. Protein sequence: CASVYSGTEAFF. The V and J genes are TRBV11-2 and TRBJ1-1, with D hard to call. V was shortened by 8 bases and J by 4 bases, with 11 bases between the two germline ends. This CDR3 has 12 amino acids. The germline gives CDR1 SGHAT, CDR2 FQNNGV. Drawing the rest from reference TRBV11-2 and TRBJ1-1, the complete variable domain is EAGVAQSPRYKIIEKRQSVAFWCNPISGHATLYWYQQILGQGPKLLIQFQNNGVVDDSQLPKDRFSAERLKGVDSTLKIQPAKLEDSAVYLCASVYSGTEAFFGQGTRLTVV.

The rearrangement links TRBV4-1 to TRBJ1-2, with D perhaps TRBD1 (6 bases). The CDR3 has 19 amino acids. From germline, CDR1 is MGHRA and CDR2 YSYEKL. The V and J ends lost 1 base and 5 bases respectively, with 26 bases between them. For the CDR3, the DNA is TGCGCCAGCAGCCAAGGGACGTGGCTCCGACCAGGGGACCTTTATGGCTACACCTTC. Residues: CASSQGTWLRPGDLYGYTF.

The chain is built from TRBV6-5 and TRBJ2-1; TRBD2 agrees at 9 bases. The J segment lost 3 bases and the V segment lost 5 bases, leaving 5 bases of the junction unmatched. Looked up from germline, CDR1 is MNHEY and CDR2 is SVGAGI. The CDR3 consists of 15 residues. CDR3 amino acids: CASSRSGGLYNEQFF. The CDR3 DNA is TGTGCCAGCAGTCGTAGCGGGGGACTCTACAATGAGCAGTTCTTC.

This chain joins TRBV7-2 and TRBJ2-7, with a possible D match to TRBD2 (5 bases). The length of the CDR3 is 14 residues. Germline CDR1 reads SGHTA; CDR2 reads FQGNSA. V lost 3 bases to trimming and J lost 4 bases, with 13 bases between them. CDR3 bases: TGTGCCAGCAGCTTCCTAATGGGAGCATACGAGCAGTACTTC. Protein: CASSFLMGAYEQYF.

This clone was counted once. The V and J genes are TRBV7-3 and TRBJ2-2; 7 bases match TRBD2. Germline CDR1 reads SGHTA; CDR2 reads FQGTGA. V trimming: 3 bases; J trimming: 1 base; junction bases outside the gene matches: 2. This CDR3 region has 15 residues. CDR3 sequence (DNA): TGTGCCAGCAGCTTTACGGGGGGGAACACCGGGGAGCTGTTTTTT. The encoded protein is CASSFTGGNTGELFF.

This chain connects TRBV7-2 to TRBJ1-2; D remains unclear. CDR1 and CDR2 from the germline V gene are SGHTA and FQGNSA. CDR3 length: 14 residues. V was pared by 2 bases and J by 4 bases, with 11 bases between. CDR3 sequence reads: CASSLNSLGYGYTF. The CDR3 coding sequence is TGTGCCAGCAGCTTAAATAGTCTTGGCTATGGCTACACCTTC.

The chain employs TRBV13 and TRBJ1-1; perhaps TRBD1 as D (6 bases). This CDR3 is 13 amino acids long. V was cut by 1 base and J by 3 bases, with 6 bases left in between. Germline V CDR1 and CDR2: PRHDT, FYEKMQ (reference sequence). The CDR3 here is CASSLAGDTEAFF. The CDR3 DNA follows: TGTGCCAGCAGCTTAGCAGGGGACACTGAAGCTTTCTTT.

This clone appeared once. The genes are TRBV9 and TRBJ2-1, with 8 bases matching TRBD2. The ends lost 4 bases at V and 0 bases at J; junction bases unmatched: 9. Germline V gene lookup returns CDR1 SGDLS and CDR2 YYNGEE. This CDR3 contains 17 residues. The CDR3 reads CASSPRQSGSSYNEQFF. The CDR3 DNA sequence: TGTGCCAGCAGCCCCCGCCAGAGCGGGAGCTCCTACAATGAGCAGTTCTTC.

The chain has TRBV4-2 and TRBJ2-7, with D possibly TRBD2 on 5 matching bases. The V end was cut by 4 bases, the J end by 4 bases, with 29 bases between. The germline V gene has CDR1 LGHNA and CDR2 YNFKEQ. The CDR3 has 19 amino acids. The CDR3: CASSPTAIMTDGSGYEQYF. DNA for the CDR3: TGTGCCAGCAGCCCCACCGCTATCATGACTGATGGGAGTGGGTACGAGCAGTACTTC.

This clone was seen a single time. The gene calls are TRBV7-6 and TRBJ2-3; TRBD1 is a possible D gene (6 bases). Per the germline V gene, CDR1 is SGHVS and CDR2 is FNYEAQ. The CDR3 extends over 14 amino acids. V was clipped by 2 bases and J by 5 bases, with 11 bases between them. The CDR3 sequence is CASSLNQGKDTQYF. CDR3 DNA sequence: TGTGCCAGCAGCTTAAACCAGGGGAAAGATACGCAGTATTTT.

The V and J genes are TRBV5-4 and TRBJ2-1, with 8 bases that match TRBD2. V trimming: 5 bases; J trimming: 4 bases; junction bases outside the gene matches: 5. Germline loops: CDR1 SGHNT, CDR2 YYREEE (reference sequence). CDR3 length: 14 amino acids. For the CDR3, the DNA is TGTGCCAGCAGTTCCGGGACTAGGTACAATGAGCAGTTCTTC. Amino acid sequence: CASSSGTRYNEQFF. Supplemented by reference TRBV5-4 and TRBJ2-1, the full variable domain reads ETGVTQSPTHLIKTRGQQVTLRCSSQSGHNTVSWYQQALGQGPQFIFQYYREEENGRGNFPPRFSGLQFPNYSSELNVNALELDDSALYLCASSSGTRYNEQFFGPGTRLTVL.

The DNA for the CDR3 is TGTGCCAGCACTCCCGGCAGGGCAAATCAGCCCCAGCATTTT. This codes for CASTPGRANQPQHF. The chain is built from TRBV2 and TRBJ1-5, with a weak D call TRBD1 (5 bases). CDR3 length: 14 amino acids. CDR1 is SNHLY, CDR2 FYNNEI, per germline. V lost 7 bases and J 4 bases, leaving 14 bases between the germline ends.

This chain's CDR3 is CASSLRLTGVTEAFF. CDR3 bases: TGCGCCAGCAGCCTACGCTTAACAGGGGTAACTGAAGCTTTCTTT. The gene calls are TRBV5-1 and TRBJ1-1; the match to TRBD1 covers 7 bases. J was trimmed by 5 bases and V by 4 bases; bases with no gene match: 11. The CDR3 runs 15 residues. Germline V gene sequence: CDR1 SGHRS, CDR2 YFSETQ.